The sequence of this T cell receptor beta chain was determined in a study of B cell selection in AIRE deficiency. General study points: Shared Treg sequences were biased toward short CDR3s with few non-templated nucleotide insertions.

As to this clone: Its antigen remains unknown.

With 4 bases clipped from V and 3 bases from J, the junction kept 6 bases outside the gene matches. The germline V gene has CDR1 MNHEY and CDR2 SVGAGI. This CDR3 has 15 amino acids. The protocol was immunoSEQ multiplex PCR, while the TCRdb copy is restricted to in-frame clones and leaves out a portion. The sample comprises roughly 22,000 clones, approximately 94% of which are singletons, and under 2% rests with the top ten. Regulatory T cells were sorted as CD4+CD25hiCD127low/negative cells. This sequence originates from a human donor with AIRE deficiency. The gene calls are TRBV6-5 and TRBJ2-7; 10 bases are shared with TRBD1. Sequencing used Tregs sorted from PBMCs. DNA of the CDR3: TGTGCCAGCAGTTCGACCTGGACAGGGGGCTACGAGCAGTACTTC. Protein: CASSSTWTGGYEQYF.